This TCR beta chain derives from a study of T-cell reconstitution after alpha-beta-depleted transplantation in children. Findings and limits, study-wide: In patients about two months after transplant, alpha-beta T cells reportedly arose from several hundred expanded graft clones. Most T-cell counts and diversity one year after the transplant came from T cells that were newly produced. In some patients, recipient T cells and intrathymic progenitors surviving conditioning explained high day-60 diversity.

This CDR3 is built from 18 residues. CDR1 is DFQATT, CDR2 SNEGSKA, per germline (reference sequence). The V segment lost 2 bases and the J segment 0 bases; nucleotides outside the gene matches: 11. Turning to this clonotype: Its antigen is not identified.

As it was prepared, the TCRbeta library received unique molecular identifiers. TCRdb re-derived calls from the PCR reads in MiXCR, one entry per CDR3 protein. The sample lists about a million distinct CDR3 sequences; roughly 29% were seen once. The starting material was PBMCs, mostly from graft donor cells, obtained 360 days after TCRalphabeta/CD19-depleted stem cell transplant. The V and J genes are TRBV20-1 and TRBJ2-3; the match to TRBD2 covers 10 bases. This sequence was found in a boy younger than two who had a stem cell transplant for SCID, so the T cells may come from the graft donor. As DNA, the CDR3 is TGCAGTGCTAGAAAGCGGGGGGGAGGTCCCCCTAGCACAGATACGCAGTATTTT. Its translation is CSARKRGGGPPSTDTQYF.